Listed here is a single T cell receptor beta chain. The antigen remains undetermined. Trimming removed 4 bases from V and 0 bases from J; junction bases left unmatched: 5. From germline, CDR1 is MGHRA and CDR2 YSYEKL. This CDR3 has 15 amino acids. The sample is drawn from a study of cytomegalovirus exposure and HLA in healthy donors. Every donor was a healthy person donating bone marrow. Findings of the study overall: TCR beta sequences reportedly predicted most subjects' HLA-A and HLA-B alleles accurately. One later analysis reportedly identified an Asian-associated ancestry cluster that showed fewer N-insertions than the roughly 600-donor mean. Several top significant clusters appeared, in a later analysis, to be linked to common viral pathogens.

Amplification used 60 Vbeta primers and 13 Jbeta primers. Clones were read by immunoSEQ multiplex PCR, and TCRdb kept only the in-frame ones, dropping some. The sample shows under 50,000 clones, and less than 20% sits with its ten largest clones. The rearrangement uses TRBV4-1 and TRBJ1-2; 7 nucleotides align to TRBD1. The source material was PBMCs. This receptor was obtained from a male donor in good health and CMV-seronegative. The CDR3 sequence is CASSRGDSANYGYTF. CDR3 sequence (DNA): TGCGCCAGCAGCCGGGGGGACAGCGCTAACTATGGCTACACCTTC.